This T cell receptor (beta chain) was recovered during a study of T cell responses to AZD1222 COVID-19 vaccine. Findings and caveats of the study: Clonal diversity may have been underestimated, and the donors were mostly white British, with more females than males.

The repertoire was sequenced with immunoSEQ multiplex PCR; TCRdb's copy has only in-frame clones and lacks some. The data contain 130,000 or so clones, about 93% of them seen just once; the ten biggest clones take up around 7%. A remark on this clone: Its antigen is not known. The sample holds other DNA sequences that translate to the same CDR3.

The germline gives CDR1 SGHRS, CDR2 YFSETQ. V lost 0 bases and J lost 3; bases outside the gene matches: 0. The CDR3 length is 14 residues. The genes are TRBV5-1 and TRBJ2-1, with TRBD2 matching over 7 bases. This sequence was found in an adult in good health. The specimen comprised peripheral blood, sampled on day 0 of AZD1222 vaccination. CDR3 bases: TGCGCCAGCAGCTTGGGGGACTACTACAATGAGCAGTTCTTC. Amino acids: CASSLGDYYNEQFF.